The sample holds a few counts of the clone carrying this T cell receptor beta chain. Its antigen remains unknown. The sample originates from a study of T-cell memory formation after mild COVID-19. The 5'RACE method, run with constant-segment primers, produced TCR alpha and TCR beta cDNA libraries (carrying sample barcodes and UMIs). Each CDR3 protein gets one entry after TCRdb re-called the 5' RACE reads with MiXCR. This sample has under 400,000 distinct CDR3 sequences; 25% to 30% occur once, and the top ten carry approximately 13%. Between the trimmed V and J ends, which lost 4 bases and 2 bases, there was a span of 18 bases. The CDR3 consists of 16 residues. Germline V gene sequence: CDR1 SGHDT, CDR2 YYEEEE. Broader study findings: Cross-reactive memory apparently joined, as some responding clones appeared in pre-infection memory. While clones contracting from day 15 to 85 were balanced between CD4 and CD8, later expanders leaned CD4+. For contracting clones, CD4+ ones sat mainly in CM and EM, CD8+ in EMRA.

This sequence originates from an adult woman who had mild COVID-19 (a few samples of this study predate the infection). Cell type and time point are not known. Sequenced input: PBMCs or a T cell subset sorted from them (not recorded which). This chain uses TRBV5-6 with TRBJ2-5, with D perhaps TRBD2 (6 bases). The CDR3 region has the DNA TGTGCCAGCAGCCTCACTCCGGGACTCGGACAAGAGACCCAGTACTTC. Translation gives CASSLTPGLGQETQYF.